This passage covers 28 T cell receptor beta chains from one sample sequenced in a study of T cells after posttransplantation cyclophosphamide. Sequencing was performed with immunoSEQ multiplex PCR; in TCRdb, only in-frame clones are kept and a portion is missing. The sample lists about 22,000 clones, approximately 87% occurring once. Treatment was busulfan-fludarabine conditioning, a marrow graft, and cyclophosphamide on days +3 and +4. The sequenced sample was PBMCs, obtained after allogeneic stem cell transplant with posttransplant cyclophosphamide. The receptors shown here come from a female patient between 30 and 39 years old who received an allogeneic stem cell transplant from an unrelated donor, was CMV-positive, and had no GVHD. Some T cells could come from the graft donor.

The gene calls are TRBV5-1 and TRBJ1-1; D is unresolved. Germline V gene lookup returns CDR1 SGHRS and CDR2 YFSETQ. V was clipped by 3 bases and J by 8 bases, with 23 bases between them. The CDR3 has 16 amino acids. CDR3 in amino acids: CASSWAESPLGSEAFF. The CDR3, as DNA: TGCGCCAGCAGCTGGGCAGAAAGCCCCCTCGGTTCCGAAGCTTTCTTT. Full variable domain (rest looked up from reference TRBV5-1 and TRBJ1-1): KAGVTQTPRYLIKTRGQQVTLSCSPISGHRSVSWYQQTPGQGLQFLFEYFSETQRNKGNFPGRFSGRQFSNSRSEMNVSTLELGDSALYLCASSWAESPLGSEAFFGQGTRLTVV.

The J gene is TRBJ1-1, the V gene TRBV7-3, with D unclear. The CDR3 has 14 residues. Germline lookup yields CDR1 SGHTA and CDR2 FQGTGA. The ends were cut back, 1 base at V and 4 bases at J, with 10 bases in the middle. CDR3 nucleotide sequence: TGTGCCAGCAGCTTAAGGGGAGGTATCACTGAAGCTTTCTTT. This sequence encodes CASSLRGGITEAFF.

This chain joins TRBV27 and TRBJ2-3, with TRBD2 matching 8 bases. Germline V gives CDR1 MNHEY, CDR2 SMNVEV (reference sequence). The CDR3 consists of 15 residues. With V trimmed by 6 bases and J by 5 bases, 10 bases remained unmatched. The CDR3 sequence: CASSTSGGPGDTQYF. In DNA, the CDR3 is TGTGCCAGCAGCACTTCGGGGGGGCCGGGAGATACGCAGTATTTT.

The CDR3 region has the DNA TGCAGTGATGTATCCAACACTGAAGCTTTCTTT. As protein: CSDVSNTEAFF. The rearrangement links TRBV20-1 to TRBJ1-1, with D hard to call. This CDR3 is built from 11 residues. The V end lost 7 bases, the J end lost 2 bases, and 8 bases lay between the germline ends. Per germline, CDR1 DFQATT and CDR2 SNEGSKA (reference sequence).

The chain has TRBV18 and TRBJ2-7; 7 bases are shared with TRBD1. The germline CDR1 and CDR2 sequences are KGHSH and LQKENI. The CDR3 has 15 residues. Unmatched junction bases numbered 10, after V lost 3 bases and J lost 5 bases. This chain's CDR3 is CASSPLQTGRHEQYF. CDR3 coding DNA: TGTGCCAGCTCACCGCTCCAGACAGGGAGACACGAGCAGTACTTC.

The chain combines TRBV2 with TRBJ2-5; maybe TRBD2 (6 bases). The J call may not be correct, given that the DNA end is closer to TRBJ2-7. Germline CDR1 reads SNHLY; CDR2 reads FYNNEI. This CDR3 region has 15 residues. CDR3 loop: CASSERSGWTYEQYF. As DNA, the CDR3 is TGTGCCAGCAGTGAAAGAAGCGGGTGGACCTACGAGCAGTACTTC.

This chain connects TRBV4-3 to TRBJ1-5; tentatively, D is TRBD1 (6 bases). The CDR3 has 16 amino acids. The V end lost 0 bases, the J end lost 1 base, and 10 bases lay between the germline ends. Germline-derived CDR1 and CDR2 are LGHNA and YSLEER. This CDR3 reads CASSQDRGQSNQPQHF. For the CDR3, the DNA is TGCGCCAGCAGCCAAGATAGGGGACAAAGCAATCAGCCCCAGCATTTT.

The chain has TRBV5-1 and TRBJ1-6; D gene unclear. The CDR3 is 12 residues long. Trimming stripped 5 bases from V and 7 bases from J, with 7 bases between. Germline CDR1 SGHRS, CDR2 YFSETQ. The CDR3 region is CASSLENSPLHF. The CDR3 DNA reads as TGCGCCAGCAGTCTAGAGAATTCACCCCTCCACTTT.

The CDR3 here is CASSQDTTGGAYGYTF. The CDR3 DNA is TGCGCCAGCAGCCAAGATACTACAGGGGGCGCTTATGGCTACACCTTC. This rearrangement joins TRBV4-3 to TRBJ1-2; 9 nucleotides match TRBD1. J gave up 5 bases and V 0 bases, and 7 bases lay outside the gene matches. Germline assignment: CDR1 LGHNA and CDR2 YSLEER. The CDR3 has 16 residues.

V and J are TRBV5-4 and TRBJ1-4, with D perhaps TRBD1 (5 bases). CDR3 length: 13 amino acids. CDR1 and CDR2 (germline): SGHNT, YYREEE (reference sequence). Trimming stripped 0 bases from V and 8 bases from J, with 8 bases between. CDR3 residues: CASSLEGLEKLFF. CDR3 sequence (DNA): TGTGCCAGCAGCTTGGAGGGACTCGAAAAACTGTTTTTT.

CDR3: CASSDRGIGYTF. CDR3 DNA sequence: TGTGCCAGCTCTGATCGGGGAATTGGCTACACCTTC. J is TRBJ1-2 and V is TRBV27, with unresolved D. With 8 bases removed from V and 7 bases from J, the gap between germline ends came to 14 bases. Germline CDR1 reads MNHEY; CDR2 reads SMNVEV (reference sequence). The CDR3 covers 12 residues.

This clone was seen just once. As DNA, the CDR3 is TGTGCCACCAGCAGAGATCGATTGATGGGCGGGGGCCTCTACAATGAGCAGTTCTTC. This translates into CATSRDRLMGGGLYNEQFF. This chain uses TRBV15 with TRBJ2-1; D is perhaps TRBD2 (7 bases). The V end lost 0 bases, the J end lost 3 bases, and 21 bases lay between the germline ends. The CDR3 consists of 19 residues. Per germline, CDR1 LNHNV and CDR2 YYDKDF (reference sequence). The variable domain in full, with the rest retrieved from reference TRBV15 and TRBJ2-1, is DAMVIQNPRYQVTQFGKPVTLSCSQTLNHNVMYWYQQKSSQAPKLLFHYYDKDFNNEADTPDNFQSRRPNTSFCFLDIRSPGLGDTAMYLCATSRDRLMGGGLYNEQFFGPGTRLTVL.

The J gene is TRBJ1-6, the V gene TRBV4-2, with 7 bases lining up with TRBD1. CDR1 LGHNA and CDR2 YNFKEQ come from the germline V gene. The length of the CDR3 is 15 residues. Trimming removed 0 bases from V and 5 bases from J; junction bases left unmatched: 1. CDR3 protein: CASSQEGQNNSPLHF. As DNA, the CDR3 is TGTGCCAGCAGCCAAGAGGGACAGAATAATTCACCCCTCCACTTT.

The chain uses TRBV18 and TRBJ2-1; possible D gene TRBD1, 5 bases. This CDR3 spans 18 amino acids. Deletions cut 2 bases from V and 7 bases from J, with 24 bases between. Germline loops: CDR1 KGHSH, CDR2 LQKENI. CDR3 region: CASSPKRQRTLIENEQFF. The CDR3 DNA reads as TGTGCCAGCTCACCAAAGCGACAGAGAACGTTAATAGAGAATGAGCAGTTCTTC.

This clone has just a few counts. CDR3 residues: CASSRGGANTGELFF. CDR3 nucleotides: TGTGCCAGTAGTAGAGGGGGGGCGAACACCGGGGAGCTGTTTTTT. The chain joins TRBV19 to TRBJ2-2, with D maybe TRBD2 (7 bases). The germline V and J ends were trimmed by 4 bases and 0 bases, with 9 bases remaining between them. This CDR3 has 15 residues. Germline V gene sequence: CDR1 LNHDA, CDR2 SQIVND (reference sequence).

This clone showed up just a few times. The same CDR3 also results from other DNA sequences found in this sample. Here the CDR3 reads CASSPTGTGNEKLFF. The CDR3 DNA reads TGTGCCAGCAGTCCGACGGGGACAGGGAATGAAAAACTGTTTTTT. The genes are TRBV28 and TRBJ1-4; TRBD1 matches at 9 bases. Germline trimming cut 5 bases from V and 5 bases from J; bases unmatched to any gene: 6. The CDR3 length is 15 residues. Germline values: CDR1 MDHEN, CDR2 SYDVKM.

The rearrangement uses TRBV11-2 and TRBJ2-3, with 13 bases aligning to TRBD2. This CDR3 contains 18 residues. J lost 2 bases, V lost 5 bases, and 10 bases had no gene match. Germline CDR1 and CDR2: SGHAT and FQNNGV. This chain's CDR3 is CASSPQPGTSGVTDTQYF. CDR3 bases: TGTGCCAGCAGCCCCCAACCCGGGACTAGCGGGGTCACAGATACGCAGTATTTT.

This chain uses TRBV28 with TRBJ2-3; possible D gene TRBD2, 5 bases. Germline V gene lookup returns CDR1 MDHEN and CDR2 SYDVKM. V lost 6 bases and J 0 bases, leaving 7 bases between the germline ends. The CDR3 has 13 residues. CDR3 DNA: TGTGCCAGCAGCCGGGGAAGCACAGATACGCAGTATTTT. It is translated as CASSRGSTDTQYF.

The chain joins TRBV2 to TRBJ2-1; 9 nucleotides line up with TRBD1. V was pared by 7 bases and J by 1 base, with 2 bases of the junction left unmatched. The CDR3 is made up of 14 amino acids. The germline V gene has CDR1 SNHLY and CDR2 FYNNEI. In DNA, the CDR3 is TGTGCCAGCACCGGACAGGGGTCCTACAATGAGCAGTTCTTC. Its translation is CASTGQGSYNEQFF.

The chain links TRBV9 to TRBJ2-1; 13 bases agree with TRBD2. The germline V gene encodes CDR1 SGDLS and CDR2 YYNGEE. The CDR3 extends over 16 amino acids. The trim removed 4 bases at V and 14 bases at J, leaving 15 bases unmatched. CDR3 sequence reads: CASSKTGLAGPTSEFF. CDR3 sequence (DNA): TGTGCCAGCAGCAAGACGGGACTAGCGGGGCCTACCTCAGAGTTCTTC.

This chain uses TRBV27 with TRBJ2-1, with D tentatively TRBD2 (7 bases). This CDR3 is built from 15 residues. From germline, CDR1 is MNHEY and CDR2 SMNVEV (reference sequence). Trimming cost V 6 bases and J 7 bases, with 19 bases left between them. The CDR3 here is CASRWDTRAGNEQFF. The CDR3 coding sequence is TGTGCCAGCAGGTGGGACACCCGAGCGGGGAATGAGCAGTTCTTC.

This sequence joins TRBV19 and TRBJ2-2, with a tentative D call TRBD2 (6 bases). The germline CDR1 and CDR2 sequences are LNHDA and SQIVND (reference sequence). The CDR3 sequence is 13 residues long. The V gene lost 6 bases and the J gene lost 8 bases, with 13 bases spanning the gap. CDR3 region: CASRGLGRGELFF. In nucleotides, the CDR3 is TGTGCCAGTAGGGGACTCGGCAGAGGGGAGCTGTTTTTT.

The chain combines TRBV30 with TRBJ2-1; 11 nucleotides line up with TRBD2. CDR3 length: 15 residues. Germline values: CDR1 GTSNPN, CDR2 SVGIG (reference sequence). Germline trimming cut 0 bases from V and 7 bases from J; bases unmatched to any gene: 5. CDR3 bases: TGTGCCTGGAGTGTCCCTAGCGGGGGGTGGAATGAGCAGTTCTTC. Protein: CAWSVPSGGWNEQFF.

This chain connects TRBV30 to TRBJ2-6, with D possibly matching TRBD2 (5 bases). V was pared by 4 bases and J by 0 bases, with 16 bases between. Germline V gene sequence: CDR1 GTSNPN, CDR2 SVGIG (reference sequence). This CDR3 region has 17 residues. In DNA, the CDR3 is TGTGCCTGGAACCGGGGAGCTACCATCTCTGGGGCCAACGTCCTGACTTTC. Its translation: CAWNRGATISGANVLTF.

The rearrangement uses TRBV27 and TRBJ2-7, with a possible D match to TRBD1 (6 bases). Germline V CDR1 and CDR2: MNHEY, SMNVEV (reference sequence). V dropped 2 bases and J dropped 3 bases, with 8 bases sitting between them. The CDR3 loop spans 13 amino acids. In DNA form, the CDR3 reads TGTGCCAGCAGTTTAGGGGGCAGCTACGAGCAGTACTTC. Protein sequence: CASSLGGSYEQYF.

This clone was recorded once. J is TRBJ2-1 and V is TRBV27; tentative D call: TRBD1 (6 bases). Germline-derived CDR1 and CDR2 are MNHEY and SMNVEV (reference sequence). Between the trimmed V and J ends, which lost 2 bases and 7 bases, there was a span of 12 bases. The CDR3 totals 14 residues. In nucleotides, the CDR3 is TGTGCCAGCAGTTTAAGGGTACAGGGAAATGAGCAGTTCTTC. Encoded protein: CASSLRVQGNEQFF.

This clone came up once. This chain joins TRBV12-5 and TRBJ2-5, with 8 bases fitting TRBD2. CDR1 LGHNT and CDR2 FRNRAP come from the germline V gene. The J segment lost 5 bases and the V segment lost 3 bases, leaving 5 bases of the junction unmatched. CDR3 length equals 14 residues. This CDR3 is CASGFGGVGETQYF. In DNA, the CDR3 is TGTGCTAGTGGTTTCGGGGGGGTTGGGGAGACCCAGTACTTC.

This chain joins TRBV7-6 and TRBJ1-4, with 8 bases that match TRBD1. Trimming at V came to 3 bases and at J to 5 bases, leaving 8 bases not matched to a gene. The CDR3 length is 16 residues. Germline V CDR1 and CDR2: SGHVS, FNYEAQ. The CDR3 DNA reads TGTGCCAGCAGCTTGGAGGGACAGGCCCACAATGAAAAACTGTTTTTT. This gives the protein CASSLEGQAHNEKLFF.